The T cell receptor beta chain under discussion was sequenced for a study of cytomegalovirus exposure and HLA in healthy donors. Researchers ran the PCR with 60 Vbeta and 13 Jbeta primers. Assay: immunoSEQ multiplex PCR; the TCRdb copy retains only in-frame clones and omits some. The table has some 190,000 clones, roughly 83% seen once; the top ten hold roughly 1.6%. V was pared by 4 bases and J by 0 bases, with 6 bases of the junction left unmatched. Germline values: CDR1 SGDLS, CDR2 YYNGEE. CDR3 length equals 16 residues. Overall study findings and caveats: A later analysis, which compared TCR beta chains of equal frequency, found the HLA-associated ones more clonally expanded.

About this clone itself: No antigen is known for it.

The sequenced material came from PBMCs. The sequence came from a woman aged 45 to 65 in good health and CMV-seronegative. This chain uses TRBV9 with TRBJ2-3, with 9 bases aligning to TRBD1. CDR3 DNA: TGTGCCAGCAGCCCAGGACAGGGGCAGAGCACAGATACGCAGTATTTT. It codes for CASSPGQGQSTDTQYF.